This TCR beta chain was identified in a study of low-dose radiotherapy and immunotherapy resistance in tumors. Study details: Every six weeks patients received intravenous ipilimumab 1 mg/kg, and every two weeks they received intravenous nivolumab 240 mg. Aspirin was taken orally at 300 mg daily by patients, and this continued for four cycles from cycle 1 day 1.

Covering alpha and beta chains, TRAV- and TRBV-specific primers were used for the first-strand cDNA. With a constant-region primer and a V-primer adapter, TCRs were subjected to around 18 PCR cycles of amplification. Using its own MiXCR run on the reads, TCRdb lists one record per CDR3 protein. The sample lists 65,000 to 85,000 distinct CDR3 sequences, about 17% occurring once. Time point denoted: after trial treatment. The treatment here: LDRT plus nivolumab, ipilimumab, low-dose cyclophosphamide and aspirin (RACIN trial). All of the donors were given nivolumab, ipilimumab, aspirin, low-dose cyclophosphamide and low-dose radiotherapy as part of RACIN, a single-arm trial. This clonotype appeared many times. V trimming: 5 bases; J trimming: 10 bases; junction bases outside the gene matches: 9. The CDR3 spans 13 residues. From germline, CDR1 is MDHEN and CDR2 SYDVKM.

The source material was PBMCs, sampled after low-dose radiotherapy plus immunotherapy. This chain uses TRBV28 with TRBJ2-7, with 9 bases lining up with TRBD2. The clonotype comes from a male donor with prostate cancer. CDR3: CASSITLAGLQYF. In DNA form, the CDR3 reads TGTGCCAGCAGTATTACCCTAGCGGGACTTCAGTACTTC.